This is a list of T cell receptor beta chains from one sample in a study of tumor-infiltrating lymphocytes in primary liver carcinoma. TCRdb reprocessed the multiplex PCR reads with MiXCR, giving one entry per CDR3 protein. The profile covers 60,000 or so distinct CDR3 sequences, with approximately 70% appearing a single time and around 57% taken by the ten largest. The source material was liver tumor tissue from sampling region 2. The receptors stem from a man aged 35-49 years with primary liver carcinoma and hepatitis B virus infection. The CDR3 runs from the conserved cysteine through the conserved F or W. A D gene is named only where the DNA matches it firmly. The size field is filled for only some rows; it gives once, few, many or a size class.

D	V	J	size	DNA	CDR3
TRBD2	TRBV11-2	TRBJ2-1	.	TGTGCTAGCAGCTTAGATTTTACTAGCGGGTATCCCCCCTACATTGAGCAGTTCTTC	CASSLDFTSGYPPYIEQFF
.	TRBV29-1	TRBJ2-7	.	TGCAGCCTTCCCCTTGAGCAGTACTTC	CSLPLEQYF
TRBD2	TRBV12-3/TRBV12-4	TRBJ2-3	.	TGTGCCAGCAGTCCAGGGACTAGATCAGATACGCAGTATTTT	CASSPGTRSDTQYF
.	TRBV6-5	TRBJ2-2	many	TGTGCCAGCAGTTACTCGAGGAAACGGGAGAAGCTGTTTTTT	CASSYSRKREKLFF
.	TRBV29-1	TRBJ2-1	.	TGCAGCCTCCGACAGGGAGGTAATGAGCGGTTCTTT	CSLRQGGNERFF
.	TRBV29-1	TRBJ2-4	.	TGCAGCGTTCATGGGGAGGGGGCAGAAAACATTCAGTATTTC	CSVHGEGAENIQYF
TRBD1	TRBV12-3/TRBV12-4	TRBJ1-2	.	TGTGCCAGCTCACGGACAGGGGGCTATGATGGCTACACCTTC	CASSRTGGYDGYTF
.	TRBV11-2	TRBJ2-5	.	TGTGTCAACAGCCAAACTCCTGGCGGGTGGAAAGAGACTCAGTACTTC	CVNSQTPGGWKETQYF
.	TRBV6-5	TRBJ2-7	.	TGTGCCAGCAGTTACTCAAGACAGTCCAGCTCCCACGAGCAGTACTTC	CASSYSRQSSSHEQYF
.	TRBV2	TRBJ1-2	many	TGTGCCAGCAGGAGACTGGTACTGGGGTTTGGCTACACCTTC	CASRRLVLGFGYTF
TRBD1	TRBV29-1	TRBJ2-1	many	TGCAGCGCGGACAGGTACAGTGAGCAGTTCTTC	CSADRYSEQFF
.	TRBV11-2	TRBJ1-1	.	TGTGACAGCAGCTTGGGGGGTAACACTGAAGCTTTCTTT	CDSSLGGNTEAFF
.	TRBV12-3/TRBV12-4	TRBJ2-7	few	TGTGCCAGCGCCAAGGGGGGACAGTTCTACGAGCAGTACTTC	CASAKGGQFYEQYF